This is a list of T cell receptor beta chains from one sample in a study of shared clonotypes between healthy human individuals. Sequenced by immunoSEQ multiplex PCR; TCRdb stores in-frame clones only, minus some. The data contain 2 million to 2.5 million clones, 80% to 95% of them seen just once; the ten biggest clones take up about 0.41%. Sequenced input: naive CD4+ T cells from PBMCs. The receptors originated from a man between 18 and 29 years old in good health. Some clones in this sample may be carry-over from other donors' samples. The CDR3 runs from the conserved cysteine through the conserved F or W. Each record gives: clone size, D gene, J gene, V gene, CDR3 protein, CDR3 DNA. A D gene is named only where the DNA matches it firmly. Where a row states a size, it is once, few, many or the class of an expanded clone; other rows omit it.

NA | TRBD2 | TRBJ2-5 | TRBV30 | CAWSSPPIAGVEETQYF | TGTGCCTGGAGTTCGCCCCCAATAGCGGGAGTGGAAGAGACCCAGTACTTC
NA | NA | TRBJ1-2 | TRBV4-3 | CASSYGGLLGYTF | TGCGCCAGCAGCTACGGGGGCTTACTTGGCTACACCTTC
NA | NA | TRBJ1-2 | TRBV18 | CASSPAKIYGYTF | TGTGCCAGCTCACCCGCCAAGATTTATGGCTACACCTTC
once | TRBD1 | TRBJ2-1 | TRBV27 | CASSLIFTGAYNEQFF | TGTGCCAGCAGTTTAATTTTCACAGGGGCTTACAATGAGCAGTTCTTC
NA | TRBD1 | TRBJ1-2 | TRBV5-1 | CASSQNTGDYGYTF | TGCGCCAGCAGCCAAAATACAGGGGACTATGGCTACACCTTC
NA | NA | TRBJ2-2 | TRBV5-1 | CASSFTGLSGELFF | TGCGCCAGCAGCTTTACAGGGCTATCCGGGGAGCTGTTTTTT
NA | TRBD1 | TRBJ2-3 | TRBV29-1 | CSVVKGQGTDTQYF | TGCAGCGTTGTCAAGGGACAGGGTACAGATACGCAGTATTTT
NA | NA | TRBJ1-4 | TRBV7-9 | CASTRDEKLFF | TGTGCCAGCACCAGAGATGAAAAACTGTTTTTT
NA | TRBD1 | TRBJ2-1 | TRBV30 | CAWSVRPGQGSFYEQFF | TGTGCCTGGAGTGTAAGGCCGGGACAGGGGTCTTTCTATGAGCAGTTCTTC
few | NA | TRBJ1-1 | TRBV29-1 | CSVEDVMDTEAFF | TGCAGCGTTGAAGATGTCATGGACACTGAAGCTTTCTTT
NA | TRBD1 | TRBJ2-2 | TRBV5-1 | CASTGQGGSNTGELFF | TGCGCCAGCACCGGACAGGGGGGATCGAACACCGGGGAGCTGTTTTTT
once | NA | TRBJ1-2 | TRBV5-5 | CASSLMTVNYGYTF | TGTGCCAGCAGCTTGATGACGGTTAACTATGGCTACACCTTC
NA | NA | TRBJ1-4 | TRBV6-6 | CASSYSSGLAGKLFF | TGTGCCAGCAGTTACTCGAGCGGGTTGGCTGGAAAACTGTTTTTT
NA | NA | TRBJ1-1 | TRBV25-1 | CASSESKPLSTEAFF | TGTGCCAGCAGTGAATCGAAGCCCCTGAGCACTGAAGCTTTCTTT
NA | TRBD2 | TRBJ2-5 | TRBV7-8 | CASTPGRGGETQYF | TGTGCCAGCACTCCCGGGAGGGGAGGGGAGACCCAGTACTTC
NA | NA | TRBJ1-1 | TRBV28 | CASSSPGTYRGGMNTEAFF | TGTGCCAGCAGTTCCCCCGGGACTTACAGAGGGGGGATGAACACTGAAGCTTTCTTT
NA | TRBD2 | TRBJ2-3 | TRBV28 | CASSGGGWSERLTQYF | TGTGCCAGCAGCGGCGGGGGGTGGTCGGAGAGATTAACGCAGTATTTT
NA | NA | TRBJ2-1 | TRBV7-9 | CASSSKYNEQFF | TGTGCCAGCAGTTCCAAGTACAATGAGCAGTTCTTC
once | NA | TRBJ2-6 | TRBV28 | CASSVGGQGANVLTF | TGTGCCAGCAGTGTGGGGGGACAGGGGGCCAACGTCCTGACTTTC
NA | NA | TRBJ2-2 | TRBV6-5 | CASSYSRRGFTGELFF | TGTGCCAGCAGTTACTCGAGGCGGGGTTTCACCGGGGAGCTGTTTTTT
NA | NA | TRBJ2-1 | TRBV28 | CASSLPPKGEQFF | TGTGCCAGCAGTCTGCCCCCGAAGGGTGAGCAGTTCTTC
NA | NA | TRBJ2-1 | TRBV9 | CASSVVGNSAYNEQFF | TGTGCCAGCAGCGTAGTAGGGAATAGTGCCTACAATGAGCAGTTCTTC
once | NA | TRBJ2-5 | TRBV5-1 | CASSLDGGTQETQYF | TGCGCCAGCAGCTTGGACGGGGGTACACAAGAGACCCAGTACTTC
NA | NA | TRBJ2-1 | TRBV5-1 | CASSLESPASYNEQFF | TGCGCCAGCAGCTTGGAATCGCCCGCCTCTTACAATGAGCAGTTCTTC
NA | NA | TRBJ1-5 | TRBV18 | CASSPTEGNQPQHF | TGTGCCAGCTCACCGACGGAAGGCAATCAGCCCCAGCATTTT
NA | NA | TRBJ2-3 | TRBV18 | CASSPSQYPDTQYF | TGTGCCAGCTCACCAAGCCAGTACCCAGATACGCAGTATTTT
NA | NA | TRBJ1-1 | TRBV18 | CASSPPSVNTEAFF | TGTGCCAGCTCACCACCGTCCGTGAACACTGAAGCTTTCTTT
NA | NA | TRBJ2-3 | TRBV27 | CASSSWDTSTDTQYF | TGTGCCAGCAGTTCTTGGGACACTAGCACAGATACGCAGTATTTT
few | NA | TRBJ1-5 | TRBV6-5 | CASSYSRNQPQHF | TGTGCCAGCAGTTACTCGCGGAATCAGCCCCAGCATTTT
NA | TRBD2 | TRBJ2-5 | TRBV5-4 | CASSEGGSSKTQYF | TGTGCCAGCAGCGAGGGCGGGAGCTCGAAGACCCAGTACTTC
NA | NA | TRBJ1-5 | TRBV28 | CASSQSFYGQPQHF | TGTGCCAGCAGCCAATCATTTTACGGTCAGCCCCAGCATTTT
NA | TRBD1 | TRBJ1-1 | TRBV10-3 | CAIRWDSYTEAFF | TGTGCCATCAGGTGGGACAGTTACACTGAAGCTTTCTTT
NA | NA | TRBJ1-1 | TRBV6-1 | CASSESILRSSAFF | TGTGCCAGCAGTGAATCAATCCTGCGGTCTTCCGCTTTCTTT
NA | NA | TRBJ1-4 | TRBV28 | CASSTPTAATNEKLFF | TGTGCCAGCAGTACCCCGACGGCTGCAACTAATGAAAAACTGTTTTTT
NA | NA | TRBJ2-3 | TRBV4-3 | CASSQERDTDTQYF | TGCGCCAGCAGCCAAGAGAGGGACACAGATACGCAGTATTTT
NA | NA | TRBJ2-1 | TRBV2 | CASSPTDNEQFF | TGTGCCAGCAGTCCGACGGACAATGAGCAGTTCTTC
NA | TRBD2 | TRBJ2-1 | TRBV4-2 | CASSQNLIAGGIYNEQFF | TGTGCCAGCAGCCAGAACTTAATAGCGGGAGGGATCTACAATGAGCAGTTCTTC
NA | TRBD1 | TRBJ2-7 | TRBV19 | CASSMLPGQAVEQYF | TGTGCCAGTAGTATGTTGCCGGGACAGGCTGTCGAGCAGTACTTC
NA | NA | TRBJ1-5 | TRBV7-9 | CASSLFDGLNQPQHF | TGTGCCAGCAGCTTATTCGACGGCCTCAATCAGCCCCAGCATTTT
NA | NA | TRBJ1-5 | TRBV29-1 | CSVVGQLSEPQHF | TGCAGCGTTGTCGGACAGCTTTCGGAGCCCCAGCATTTT
once | NA | TRBJ2-1 | TRBV5-1 | CASSFEPRGDNEQFF | TGCGCCAGCAGCTTCGAACCCCGGGGTGACAATGAGCAGTTCTTC
once | TRBD2 | TRBJ2-1 | TRBV19 | CASSIVAGVGNEQFF | TGTGCCAGTAGTATAGTAGCGGGAGTAGGCAATGAGCAGTTCTTC
NA | NA | TRBJ2-7 | TRBV14 | CASSRAYEQYF | TGTGCCAGCAGTCGAGCGTACGAGCAGTACTTC
NA | TRBD1 | TRBJ2-7 | TRBV28 | CASSSSGTGSYEQYF | TGTGCCAGCAGTTCTTCCGGGACAGGGTCGTACGAGCAGTACTTC
NA | NA | TRBJ2-5 | TRBV19 | CASSFGPRETQYF | TGTGCCAGTAGTTTCGGACCACGGGAGACCCAGTACTTC
once | TRBD2 | TRBJ2-3 | TRBV18 | CASSPQRESTDTQYF | TGTGCCAGCTCACCGCAGCGGGAGAGCACAGATACGCAGTATTTT
NA | NA | TRBJ2-5 | TRBV14 | CASSPRRGVPETQYF | TGTGCCAGCAGCCCCCGTAGAGGGGTACCAGAGACCCAGTACTTC
NA | NA | TRBJ2-7 | TRBV6-1 | CASKGGNYEQYF | TGTGCCAGCAAAGGGGGGAACTACGAGCAGTACTTC
NA | NA | TRBJ2-6 | TRBV27 | CASSAWGANVLTF | TGTGCCAGCAGCGCTTGGGGGGCCAACGTCCTGACTTTC
once | TRBD1 | TRBJ2-7 | TRBV6-6 | CASRSGTGGYEQYF | TGTGCCAGCAGGTCCGGGACAGGGGGCTACGAGCAGTACTTC
NA | NA | TRBJ1-1 | TRBV6-5 | CASSYSVYSSLGEAFF | TGTGCCAGCAGTTACTCGGTATATTCTTCTCTGGGGGAAGCTTTCTTT
NA | TRBD2 | TRBJ2-5 | TRBV6-1 | CASSDSGTSGLQETQYF | TGTGCCAGCAGTGATTCCGGGACTAGCGGATTACAAGAGACCCAGTACTTC
NA | TRBD1 | TRBJ2-7 | TRBV10-3 | CATEQGVRGEQYF | TGTGCCACCGAACAGGGGGTGCGTGGCGAGCAGTACTTC
few | NA | TRBJ1-1 | TRBV20-1 | CSATGRGGF | TGCAGTGCTACCGGACGGGGAGGTTTT
NA | NA | TRBJ2-1 | TRBV11-2 | CASSLGVGAPSYNEQFF | TGTGCCAGCAGCTTAGGGGTGGGAGCCCCCTCATACAATGAGCAGTTCTTC
NA | TRBD1 | TRBJ1-3 | TRBV18 | CASSPETGPGNTIYF | TGTGCCAGCTCACCAGAGACAGGGCCTGGAAACACCATATATTTT
once | NA | TRBJ2-7 | TRBV28 | CASSLYGQAYEQYF | TGTGCCAGCAGTTTATACGGTCAGGCCTACGAGCAGTACTTC
NA | NA | TRBJ1-1 | TRBV2 | CASKKKLSLNTEAFF | TGTGCCAGCAAGAAAAAACTCTCATTGAACACTGAAGCTTTCTTT
once | NA | TRBJ1-2 | TRBV5-1 | CASSLTPNYGYTF | TGCGCCAGCAGCTTGACCCCTAACTATGGCTACACCTTC
NA | NA | TRBJ1-1 | TRBV7-3 | CASSFRAEAFF | TGTGCCAGCAGCTTCAGGGCTGAAGCTTTCTTT